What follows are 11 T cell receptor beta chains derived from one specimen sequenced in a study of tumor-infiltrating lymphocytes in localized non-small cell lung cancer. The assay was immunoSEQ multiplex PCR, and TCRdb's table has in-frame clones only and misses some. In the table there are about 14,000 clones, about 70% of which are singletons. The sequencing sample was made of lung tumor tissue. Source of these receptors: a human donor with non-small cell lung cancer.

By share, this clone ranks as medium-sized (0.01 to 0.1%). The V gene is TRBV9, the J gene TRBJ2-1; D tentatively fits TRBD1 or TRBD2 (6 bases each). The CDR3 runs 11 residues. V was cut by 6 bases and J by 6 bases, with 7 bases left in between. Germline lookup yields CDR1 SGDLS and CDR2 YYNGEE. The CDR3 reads CASKGGNEQFF. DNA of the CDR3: TGTGCCAGCAAGGGGGGCAATGAGCAGTTCTTC.

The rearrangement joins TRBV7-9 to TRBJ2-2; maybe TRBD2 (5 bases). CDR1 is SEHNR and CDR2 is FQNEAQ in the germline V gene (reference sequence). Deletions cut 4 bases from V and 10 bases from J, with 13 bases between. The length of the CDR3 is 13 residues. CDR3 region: CASSSTRLAELFF. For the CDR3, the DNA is TGTGCCAGCAGCTCAACTAGGTTAGCGGAGCTGTTTTTT.

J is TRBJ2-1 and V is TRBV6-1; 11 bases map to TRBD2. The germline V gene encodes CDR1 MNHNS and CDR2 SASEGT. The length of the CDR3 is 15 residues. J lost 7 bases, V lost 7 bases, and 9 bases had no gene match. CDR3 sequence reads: CASNLAGGGANEQFF. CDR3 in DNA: TGTGCCAGCAACCTAGCGGGAGGTGGGGCTAATGAGCAGTTCTTC.

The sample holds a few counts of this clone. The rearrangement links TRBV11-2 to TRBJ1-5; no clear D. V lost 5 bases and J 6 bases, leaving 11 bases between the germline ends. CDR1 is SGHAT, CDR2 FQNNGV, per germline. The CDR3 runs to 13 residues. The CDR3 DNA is TGTGCCAGCAGCCCCCGTGCTTTTCAGCCCCAGCATTTT. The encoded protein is CASSPRAFQPQHF. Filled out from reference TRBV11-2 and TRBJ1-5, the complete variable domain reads EAGVAQSPRYKIIEKRQSVAFWCNPISGHATLYWYQQILGQGPKLLIQFQNNGVVDDSQLPKDRFSAERLKGVDSTLKIQPAKLEDSAVYLCASSPRAFQPQHFGDGTRLSIL.

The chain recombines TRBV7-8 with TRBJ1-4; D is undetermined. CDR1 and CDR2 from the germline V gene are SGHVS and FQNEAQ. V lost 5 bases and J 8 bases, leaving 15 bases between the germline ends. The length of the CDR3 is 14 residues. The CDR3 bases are TGTGCCAGCAGCCGAACATCGTTTGTAGAAAAACTGTTTTTT. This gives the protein CASSRTSFVEKLFF.

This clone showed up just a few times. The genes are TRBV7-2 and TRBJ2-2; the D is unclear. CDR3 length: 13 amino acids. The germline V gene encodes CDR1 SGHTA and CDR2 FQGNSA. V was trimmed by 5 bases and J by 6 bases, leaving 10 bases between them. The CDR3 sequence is CASSPVRSGELFF. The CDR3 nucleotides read TGTGCCAGCAGCCCCGTGCGATCCGGGGAGCTGTTTTTT.

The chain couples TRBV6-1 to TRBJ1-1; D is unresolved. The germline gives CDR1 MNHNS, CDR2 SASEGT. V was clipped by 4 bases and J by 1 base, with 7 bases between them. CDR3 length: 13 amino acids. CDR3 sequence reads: CASSAQENTEAFF. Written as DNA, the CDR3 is TGTGCCAGCAGTGCCCAGGAGAACACTGAAGCTTTCTTT.

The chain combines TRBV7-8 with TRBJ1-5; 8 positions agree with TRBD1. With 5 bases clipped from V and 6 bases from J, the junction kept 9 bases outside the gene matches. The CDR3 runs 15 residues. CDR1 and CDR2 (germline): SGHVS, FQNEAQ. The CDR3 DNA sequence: TGTGCCAGCAGCGACGACAGGGGCTCAGGTCAGCCCCAGCATTTT. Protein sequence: CASSDDRGSGQPQHF.

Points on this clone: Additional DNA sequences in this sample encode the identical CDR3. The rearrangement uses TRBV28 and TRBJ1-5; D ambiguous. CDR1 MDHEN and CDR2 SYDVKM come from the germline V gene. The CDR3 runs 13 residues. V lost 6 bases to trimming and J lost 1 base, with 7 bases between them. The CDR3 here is CASRGASNQPQHF. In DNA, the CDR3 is TGTGCCAGCAGGGGTGCCAGCAATCAGCCCCAGCATTTT. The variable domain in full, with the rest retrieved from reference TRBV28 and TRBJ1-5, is DVKVTQSSRYLVKRTGEKVFLECVQDMDHENMFWYRQDPGLGLRLIYFSYDVKMKEKGDIPEGYSVSREKKERFSLILESASTNQTSMYLCASRGASNQPQHFGDGTRLSIL.

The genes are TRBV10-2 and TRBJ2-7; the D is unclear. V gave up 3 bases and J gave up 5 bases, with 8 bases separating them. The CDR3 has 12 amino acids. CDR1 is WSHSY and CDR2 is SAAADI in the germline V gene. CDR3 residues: CASSELADEQYF. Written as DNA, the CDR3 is TGCGCCAGCAGTGAATTGGCAGACGAGCAGTACTTC.

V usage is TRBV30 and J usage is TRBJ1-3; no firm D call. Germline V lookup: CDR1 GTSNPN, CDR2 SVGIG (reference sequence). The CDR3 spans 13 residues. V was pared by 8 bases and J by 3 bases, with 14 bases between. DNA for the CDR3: TGTGCCGGGGAACGCGCAGGTGGAAACACCATATATTTT. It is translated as CAGERAGGNTIYF.